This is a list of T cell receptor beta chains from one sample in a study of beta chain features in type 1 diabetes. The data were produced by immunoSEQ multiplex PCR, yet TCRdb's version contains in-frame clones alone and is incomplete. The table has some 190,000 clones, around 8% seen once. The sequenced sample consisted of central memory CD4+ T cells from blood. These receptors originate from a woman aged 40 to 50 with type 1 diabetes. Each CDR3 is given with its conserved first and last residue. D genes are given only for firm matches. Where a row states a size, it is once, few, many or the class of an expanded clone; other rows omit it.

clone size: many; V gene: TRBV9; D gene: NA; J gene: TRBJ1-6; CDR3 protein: CASSGRTSNSPLHF; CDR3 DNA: TGTGCCAGCAGCGGCAGGACAAGTAATTCACCCCTCCACTTT
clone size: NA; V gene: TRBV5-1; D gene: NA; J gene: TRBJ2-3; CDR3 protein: CASSLNRGWTDTQYF; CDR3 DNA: TGCGCCAGCAGCTTGAATAGGGGTTGGACAGATACGCAGTATTTT
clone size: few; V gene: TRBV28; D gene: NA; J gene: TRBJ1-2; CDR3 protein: CASSPQDGYTF; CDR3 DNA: TGTGCCAGCAGTCCCCAGGATGGCTACACCTTC
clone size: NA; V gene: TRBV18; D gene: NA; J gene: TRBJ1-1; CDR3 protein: CASSPTTNTEAFF; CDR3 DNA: TGTGCCAGCTCACCTACCACAAACACTGAAGCTTTCTTT
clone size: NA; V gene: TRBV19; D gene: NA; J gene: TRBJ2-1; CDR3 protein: CATREGGKNEQFF; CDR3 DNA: TGTGCCACAAGGGAGGGGGGGAAAAATGAGCAGTTCTTC
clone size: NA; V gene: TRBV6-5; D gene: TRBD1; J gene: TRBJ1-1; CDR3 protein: CASSYSGDRSDEAFF; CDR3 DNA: TGTGCCAGCAGTTACTCCGGGGACAGGAGTGATGAAGCTTTCTTT
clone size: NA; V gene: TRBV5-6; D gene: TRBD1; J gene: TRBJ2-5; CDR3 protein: CASRWTGRETQYF; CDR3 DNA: TGTGCCAGCAGGTGGACAGGACGAGAGACCCAGTACTTC
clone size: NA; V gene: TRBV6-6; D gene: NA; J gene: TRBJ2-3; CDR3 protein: CASSRSTDTQYF; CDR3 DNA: TGTGCCAGCAGCCGTAGCACAGATACGCAGTATTTT
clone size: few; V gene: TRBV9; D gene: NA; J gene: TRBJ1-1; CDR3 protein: CASSAPSANLNTEAFF; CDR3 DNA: TGTGCCAGCAGCGCACCTTCAGCGAACTTGAACACTGAAGCTTTCTTT
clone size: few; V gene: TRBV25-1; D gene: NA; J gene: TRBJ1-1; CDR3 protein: CASSEYRDTYTEAFF; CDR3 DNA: TGTGCCAGCAGTGAATACCGGGACACGTACACTGAAGCTTTCTTT
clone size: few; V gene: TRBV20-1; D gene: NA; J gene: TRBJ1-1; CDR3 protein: CSARDTEAFF; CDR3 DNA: TGCAGTGCCAGGGACACTGAAGCTTTCTTT
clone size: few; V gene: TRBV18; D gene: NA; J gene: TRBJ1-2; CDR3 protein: CASSPGQGTSYGYTF; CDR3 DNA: TGTGCCAGCTCCCCTGGGCAGGGGACGAGCTATGGCTACACCTTC
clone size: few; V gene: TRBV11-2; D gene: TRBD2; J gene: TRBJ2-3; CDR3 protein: CASSSVAGTIDTQYF; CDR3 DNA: TGTGCCAGCAGCTCCGTAGCGGGAACCATAGATACGCAGTATTTT
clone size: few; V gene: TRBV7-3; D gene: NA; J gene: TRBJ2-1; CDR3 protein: CASSFQGGEQFF; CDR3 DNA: TGTGCCAGCAGCTTCCAGGGGGGTGAGCAGTTCTTC
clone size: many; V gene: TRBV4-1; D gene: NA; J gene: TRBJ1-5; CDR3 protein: CASSQGEGGPQHF; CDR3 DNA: TGCGCCAGCAGCCAAGGGGAGGGGGGGCCCCAGCATTTT
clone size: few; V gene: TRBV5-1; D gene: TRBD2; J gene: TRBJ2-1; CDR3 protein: CASSPREGLNNEQFF; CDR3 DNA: TGCGCCAGCAGCCCGCGGGAGGGCCTGAACAATGAGCAGTTCTTC
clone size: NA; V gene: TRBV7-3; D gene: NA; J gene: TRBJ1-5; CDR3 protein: CASSLDRGQPQHF; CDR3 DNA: TGTGCCAGCAGCTTAGATAGGGGTCAGCCCCAGCATTTT
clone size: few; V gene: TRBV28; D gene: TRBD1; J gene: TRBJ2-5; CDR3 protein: CASSFMTGKQETQYF; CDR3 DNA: TGTGCCAGCAGTTTCATGACAGGGAAGCAAGAGACCCAGTACTTC
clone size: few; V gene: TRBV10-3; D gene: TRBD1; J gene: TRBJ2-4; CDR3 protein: CAISEWGQGSGIQYF; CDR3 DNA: TGTGCCATCAGTGAGTGGGGACAGGGCTCAGGCATTCAGTACTTC
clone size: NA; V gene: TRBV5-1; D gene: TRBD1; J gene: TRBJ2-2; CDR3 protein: CASSRWTGPGTGELFF; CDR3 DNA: TGCGCCAGCAGCCGCTGGACAGGGCCGGGCACCGGGGAGCTGTTTTTT
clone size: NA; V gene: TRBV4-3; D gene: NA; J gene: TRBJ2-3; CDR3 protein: CASSHARGSGTDTQYF; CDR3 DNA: TGCGCCAGCAGCCATGCCCGGGGGAGTGGCACAGATACGCAGTATTTT
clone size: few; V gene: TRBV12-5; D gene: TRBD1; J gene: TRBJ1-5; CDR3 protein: CASGPGQGNQPQHF; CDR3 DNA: TGTGCTAGTGGACCTGGACAGGGCAATCAGCCCCAGCATTTT
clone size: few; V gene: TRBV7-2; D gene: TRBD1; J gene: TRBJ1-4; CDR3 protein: CASSSQQGASEKLFF; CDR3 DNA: TGTGCCAGCAGCTCACAACAGGGGGCGAGTGAAAAACTGTTTTTT
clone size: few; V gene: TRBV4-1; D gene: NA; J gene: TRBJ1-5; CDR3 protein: CASSQDAGSQYQPQHF; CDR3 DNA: TGCGCCAGCAGCCAAGATGCAGGGTCCCAATATCAGCCCCAGCATTTT
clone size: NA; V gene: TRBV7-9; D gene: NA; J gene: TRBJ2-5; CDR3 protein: CASTRGEETQYF; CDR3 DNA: TGTGCCAGCACTAGGGGTGAAGAGACCCAGTACTTC
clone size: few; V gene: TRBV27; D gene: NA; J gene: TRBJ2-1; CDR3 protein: CASSPGQYNEQFF; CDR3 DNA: TGTGCCAGCAGTCCGGGACAATACAATGAGCAGTTCTTC
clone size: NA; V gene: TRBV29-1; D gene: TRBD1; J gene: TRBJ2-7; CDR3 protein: CSVEGAETGVSYEQYF; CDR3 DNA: TGCAGCGTTGAAGGGGCCGAGACAGGGGTCTCCTACGAGCAGTACTTC
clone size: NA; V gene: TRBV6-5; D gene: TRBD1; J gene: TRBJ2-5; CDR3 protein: CASRQTGGETQYF; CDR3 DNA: TGTGCCAGCAGGCAAACAGGGGGGGAGACCCAGTACTTC
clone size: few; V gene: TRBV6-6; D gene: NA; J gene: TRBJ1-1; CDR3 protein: CASSFTTENTEAFF; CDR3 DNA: TGTGCCAGCAGTTTCACGACAGAGAACACTGAAGCTTTCTTT
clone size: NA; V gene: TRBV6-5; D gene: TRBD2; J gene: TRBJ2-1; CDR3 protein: CASTPRGGRGEQFF; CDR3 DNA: TGTGCCAGCACTCCCAGGGGCGGGAGGGGTGAGCAGTTCTTC
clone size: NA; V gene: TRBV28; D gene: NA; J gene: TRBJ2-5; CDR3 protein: CASMSAGIAQETQYF; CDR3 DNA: TGTGCCAGCATGTCGGCCGGGATAGCGCAAGAGACCCAGTACTTC
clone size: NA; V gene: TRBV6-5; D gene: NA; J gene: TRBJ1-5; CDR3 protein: CASSPSLRRPQHF; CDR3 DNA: TGTGCCAGCAGTCCAAGCCTGAGGAGGCCCCAGCATTTT
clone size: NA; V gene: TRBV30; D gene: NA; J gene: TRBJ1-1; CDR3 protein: CAYAADTEAFF; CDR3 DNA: TGTGCCTACGCGGCGGACACTGAAGCTTTCTTT
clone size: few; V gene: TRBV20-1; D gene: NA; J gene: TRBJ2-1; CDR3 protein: CSASYYNEQFF; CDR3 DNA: TGCAGTGCTAGTTACTACAATGAGCAGTTCTTC
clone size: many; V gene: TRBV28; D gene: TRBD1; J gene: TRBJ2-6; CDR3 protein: CASSLRSGTGPGANVLTF; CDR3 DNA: TGTGCCAGCAGTTTGCGGTCCGGGACAGGGCCTGGGGCCAACGTCCTGACTTTC
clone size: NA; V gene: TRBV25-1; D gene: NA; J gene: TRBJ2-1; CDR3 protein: CASSITRTAYNEQFF; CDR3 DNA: TGTGCCAGCAGTATAACCCGGACAGCCTACAATGAGCAGTTCTTC
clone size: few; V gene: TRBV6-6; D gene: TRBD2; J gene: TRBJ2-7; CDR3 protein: CASSPGTSGGYEQYF; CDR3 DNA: TGTGCCAGCAGCCCCGGGACTAGCGGGGGCTACGAGCAGTACTTC
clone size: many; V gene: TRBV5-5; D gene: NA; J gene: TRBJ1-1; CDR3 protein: CASSLEGGGTEAFF; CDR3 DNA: TGTGCCAGCAGCTTGGAGGGAGGCGGGACTGAAGCTTTCTTT
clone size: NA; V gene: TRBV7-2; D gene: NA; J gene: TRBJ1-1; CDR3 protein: CASSFQRGNTEAFF; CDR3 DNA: TGTGCCAGCAGCTTCCAAAGGGGCAACACTGAAGCTTTCTTT
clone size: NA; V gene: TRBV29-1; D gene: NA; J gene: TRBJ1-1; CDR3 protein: CSGASGSSEAFF; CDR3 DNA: TGCAGCGGGGCCTCCGGTTCCAGTGAAGCTTTCTTT
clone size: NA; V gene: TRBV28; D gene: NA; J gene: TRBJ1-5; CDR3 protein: CASSLRDQQPQHF; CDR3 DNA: TGTGCCAGCAGTTTGAGGGATCAACAGCCCCAGCATTTT
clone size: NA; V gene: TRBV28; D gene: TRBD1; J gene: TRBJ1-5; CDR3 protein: CASSLLGTGGITRPQHF; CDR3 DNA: TGTGCCAGCAGTTTATTAGGGACAGGGGGGATCACACGGCCCCAGCATTTT
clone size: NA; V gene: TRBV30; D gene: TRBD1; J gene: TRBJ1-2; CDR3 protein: CAADRGGYYGYTF; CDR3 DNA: TGTGCCGCCGACAGGGGAGGTTACTATGGCTACACCTTC
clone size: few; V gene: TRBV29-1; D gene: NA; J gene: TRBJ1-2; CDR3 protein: CSVEREYGYTF; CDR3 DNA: TGCAGCGTTGAACGCGAGTATGGCTACACCTTC
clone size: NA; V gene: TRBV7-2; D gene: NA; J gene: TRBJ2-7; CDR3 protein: CASSLGTGNPYEQYF; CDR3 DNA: TGTGCCAGCAGCTTAGGAACAGGGAACCCCTACGAGCAGTACTTC